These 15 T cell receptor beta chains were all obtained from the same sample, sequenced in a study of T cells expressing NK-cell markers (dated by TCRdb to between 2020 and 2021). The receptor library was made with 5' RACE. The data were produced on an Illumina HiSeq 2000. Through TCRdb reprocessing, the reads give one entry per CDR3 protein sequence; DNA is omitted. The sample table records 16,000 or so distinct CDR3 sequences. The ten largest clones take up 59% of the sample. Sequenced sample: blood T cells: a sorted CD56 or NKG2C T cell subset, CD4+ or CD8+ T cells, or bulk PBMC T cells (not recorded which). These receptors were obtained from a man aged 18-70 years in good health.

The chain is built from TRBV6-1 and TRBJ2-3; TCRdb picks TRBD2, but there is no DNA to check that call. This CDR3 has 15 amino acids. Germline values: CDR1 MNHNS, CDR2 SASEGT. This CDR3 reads CASSEQGYRSRAQYF.

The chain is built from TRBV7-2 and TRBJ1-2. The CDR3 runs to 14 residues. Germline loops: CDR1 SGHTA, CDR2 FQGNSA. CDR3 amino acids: CASSPFQINYGYTF.

The CDR3 region is CAWTQGARGGYTF. This chain uses TRBV30 with TRBJ1-2; lacking DNA, the TRBD1 call made by TCRdb goes unchecked. CDR1 is GTSNPN, CDR2 SVGIG, per germline (reference sequence). The CDR3 runs to 13 residues.

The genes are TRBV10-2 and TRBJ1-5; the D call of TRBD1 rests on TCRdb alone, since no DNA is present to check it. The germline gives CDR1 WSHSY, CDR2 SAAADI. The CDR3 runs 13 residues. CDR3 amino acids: CASSQGVNQPQHF.

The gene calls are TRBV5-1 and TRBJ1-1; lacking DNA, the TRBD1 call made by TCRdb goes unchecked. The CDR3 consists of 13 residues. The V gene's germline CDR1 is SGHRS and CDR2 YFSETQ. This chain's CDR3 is CASSPAGATEAFF.

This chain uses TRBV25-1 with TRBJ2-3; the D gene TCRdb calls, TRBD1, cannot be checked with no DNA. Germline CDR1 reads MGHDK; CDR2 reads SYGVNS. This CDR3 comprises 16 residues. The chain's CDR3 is CASSTLDRRSTDTQYF. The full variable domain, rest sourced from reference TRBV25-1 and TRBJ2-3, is EADIYQTPRYLVIGTGKKITLECSQTMGHDKMYWYQQDPGMELHLIHYSYGVNSTEKGDLSSESTVSRIRTEHFPLTLESARPSHTSQYLCASSTLDRRSTDTQYFGPGTRLTVL.

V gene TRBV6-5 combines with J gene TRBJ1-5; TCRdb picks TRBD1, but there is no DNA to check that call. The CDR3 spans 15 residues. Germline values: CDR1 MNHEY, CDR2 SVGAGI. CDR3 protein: CASSYGGKTGQPQHF.

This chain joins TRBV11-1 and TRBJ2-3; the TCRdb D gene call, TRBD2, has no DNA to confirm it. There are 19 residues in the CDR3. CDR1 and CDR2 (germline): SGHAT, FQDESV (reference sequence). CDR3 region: CASSPRTSGGAFRTDTQYF. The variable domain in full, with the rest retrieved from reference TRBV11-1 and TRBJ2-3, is EAEVAQSPRYKITEKSQAVAFWCDPISGHATLYWYRQILGQGPELLVQFQDESVVDDSQLPKDRFSAERLKGVDSTLKIQPAELGDSAMYLCASSPRTSGGAFRTDTQYFGPGTRLTVL.

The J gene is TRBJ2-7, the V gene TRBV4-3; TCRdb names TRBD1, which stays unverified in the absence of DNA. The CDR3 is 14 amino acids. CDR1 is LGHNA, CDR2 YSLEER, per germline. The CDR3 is CASSPQGSRYEQYF.

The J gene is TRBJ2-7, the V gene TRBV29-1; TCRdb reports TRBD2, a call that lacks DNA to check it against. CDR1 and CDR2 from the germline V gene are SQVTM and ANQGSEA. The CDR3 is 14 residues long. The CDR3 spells CSVDWGLAGVEQYF.

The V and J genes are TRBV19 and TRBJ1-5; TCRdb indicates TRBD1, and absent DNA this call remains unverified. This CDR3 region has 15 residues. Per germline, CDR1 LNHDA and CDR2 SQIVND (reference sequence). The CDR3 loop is CASSIEGASNQPQHF.

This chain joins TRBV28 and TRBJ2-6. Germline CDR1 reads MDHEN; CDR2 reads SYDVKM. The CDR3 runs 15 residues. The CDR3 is CASISLGSGANVLTF. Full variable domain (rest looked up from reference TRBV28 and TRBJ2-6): DVKVTQSSRYLVKRTGEKVFLECVQDMDHENMFWYRQDPGLGLRLIYFSYDVKMKEKGDIPEGYSVSREKKERFSLILESASTNQTSMYLCASISLGSGANVLTFGAGSRLTVL.

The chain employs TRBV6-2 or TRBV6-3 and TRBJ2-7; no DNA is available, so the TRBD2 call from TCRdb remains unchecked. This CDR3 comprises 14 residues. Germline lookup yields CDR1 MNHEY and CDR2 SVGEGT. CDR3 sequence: CASSYAWKRVEQYF.

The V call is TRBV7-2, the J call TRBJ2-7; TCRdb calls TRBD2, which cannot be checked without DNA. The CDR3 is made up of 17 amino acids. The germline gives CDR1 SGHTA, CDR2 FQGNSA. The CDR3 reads CASSLVASGVSSYEQYF.

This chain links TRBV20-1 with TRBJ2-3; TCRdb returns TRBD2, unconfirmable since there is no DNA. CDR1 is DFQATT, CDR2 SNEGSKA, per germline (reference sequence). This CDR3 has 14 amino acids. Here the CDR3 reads CSAQPSGDTDTQYF.